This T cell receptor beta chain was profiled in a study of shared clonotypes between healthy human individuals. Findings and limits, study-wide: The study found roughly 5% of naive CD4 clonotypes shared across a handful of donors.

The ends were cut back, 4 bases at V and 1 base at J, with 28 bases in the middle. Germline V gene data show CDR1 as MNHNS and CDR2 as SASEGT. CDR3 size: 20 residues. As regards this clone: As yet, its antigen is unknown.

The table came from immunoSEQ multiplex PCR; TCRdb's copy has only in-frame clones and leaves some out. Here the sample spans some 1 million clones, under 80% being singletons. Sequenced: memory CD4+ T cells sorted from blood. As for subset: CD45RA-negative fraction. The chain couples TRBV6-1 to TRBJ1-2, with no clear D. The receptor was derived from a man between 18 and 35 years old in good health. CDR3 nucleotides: TGTGCCAGCAGTGGAAAACGGTTGGACTTTCCATCGTACAATAACTATGGCTACACCTTC. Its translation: CASSGKRLDFPSYNNYGYTF.